This T cell receptor (beta chain) was profiled in a study of T cell changes during pregnancy in multiple sclerosis. Sequencing used immunoSEQ multiplex PCR; TCRdb keeps in-frame clones, though not all of them. In the table there are roughly 100,000 clones, about 90% of which are singletons. The ends were cut back, 0 bases at V and 1 base at J, with 21 bases in the middle. The CDR3 covers 19 residues. Germline loops: CDR1 LGHNA, CDR2 YSLEER. Material: peripheral blood, obtained before pregnancy. The clonotype comes from a female donor with multiple sclerosis, enrolled in a pregnancy study. J is TRBJ1-1 and V is TRBV4-3; maybe TRBD1 (5 bases). CDR3 loop: CASSQEYPPQGWANTEAFF. The CDR3 bases are TGCGCCAGCAGCCAAGAGTATCCCCCCCAGGGTTGGGCGAACACTGAAGCTTTCTTT.